This T cell receptor beta chain was observed in a study of blood T cell repertoires in COVID-19. Study information: COVID-19 samples, acute and convalescent, were from the United States, Italy and Spain. T cells, B-cell-depleted T cells, or PBMCs supplied cDNA or gDNA.

Patients in Seattle were enrolled during active infection, then followed longitudinally. Germline V gene data show CDR1 as KGHSH and CDR2 as LQKENI. With 5 bases removed from V and 8 bases from J, the gap between germline ends came to 18 bases. The CDR3 is 14 amino acids. As processed by the authors: Nucleated cell number was recorded as an estimate derived from reference gene primer amplification. Measured with immunoSEQ multiplex PCR; TCRdb has only the in-frame clones, and not every one. V and J calls and clone size are copied from that table; D and trimming were computed from the DNA. This sample has about 300,000 clones; around 88% occur once, and the top ten carry under 2%.

Sequenced sample: peripheral blood. The sequence came from a woman aged 30 to 39 with COVID-19, enrolled during active disease. The rearrangement joins TRBV18 to TRBJ1-2; no clear D. The CDR3 here is CASSTQRAQRGYTF. The CDR3 region has the DNA TGTGCCAGCTCAACCCAACGGGCCCAGCGGGGCTACACCTTC.